This T cell receptor (beta chain) is from a study of identical twins. MiXCR was run by TCRdb on the 5' RACE reads, yielding one entry per CDR3 protein. The sample has fewer than 550,000 distinct CDR3 sequences; over 12% are singletons. General observations from the study: Its conclusions, products of cross-sectional statistical analysis, did not come from following the same donors. Models underestimated out-of-frame TCR alpha sharing in monozygotic twins.

Comment on this clonotype: Its antigen remains unidentified.

These sequences were also reported in another study, on yellow fever vaccine responses in identical twins.

The receptor was derived from a young woman in good health. Sequencing used CD4+ T cells sorted from blood.

The CDR3 loop is CASSFPPGHSTDTQYF. The CDR3 coding sequence is TGTGCCAGCAGCTTCCCGCCGGGACACAGCACAGATACGCAGTATTTT. This chain connects TRBV3-1 to TRBJ2-3; maybe TRBD1 (6 bases). Trimming took 5 bases from V and 0 from J, leaving 15 bases between them. Germline CDR1 and CDR2: LGHDT and YNNKEL (reference sequence). This CDR3 contains 16 residues.